These T cell receptor beta chains were read from a single sample in a study of blood T cell repertoires in COVID-19. Assay: immunoSEQ multiplex PCR; the TCRdb copy retains only in-frame clones and omits some. Of 130,000 or so clones listed, more than 75% are singletons. Sequenced sample: peripheral blood. Receptor source: a human donor in a cohort sampled during active COVID-19. Both conserved end residues are part of each CDR3. The D gene is left open where the match is weak. The size entry is marked missing in some rows and otherwise reads once, few, many or a size class.

CDR3aa,CDR3nt,j_gene,d_gene,abundance,v_gene
CATRGLAGNEQYF,TGTGCCACCCGGGGACTAGCGGGCAACGAGCAGTACTTC,TRBJ2-7,TRBD2,NA,TRBV6-5
CASSDSPFGYTF,TGTGCCAGCAGTGACAGTCCGTTTGGCTACACCTTC,TRBJ1-2,NA,NA,TRBV6-1
CASSENRGQGGRVKLFF,TGTGCCAGCAGTGAAAATAGGGGACAGGGAGGTCGCGTAAAACTGTTTTTT,TRBJ1-4,TRBD1,few,TRBV25-1
CASSWGGTSNQPQHF,TGTGCCAGCAGCTGGGGGGGAACAAGCAATCAGCCCCAGCATTTT,TRBJ1-5,NA,NA,TRBV5-4
CASGSGLAGGPMFF,TGTGCTAGTGGTTCGGGACTAGCGGGAGGGCCCATGTTCTTC,TRBJ2-1,TRBD2,NA,TRBV12-5
CASSPKTGSGELFF,TGTGCCAGCAGCCCAAAGACAGGGTCCGGGGAGCTGTTTTTT,TRBJ2-2,TRBD1,once,TRBV7-2
CASSHAPKGGAYEQYF,TGTGCCAGCAGCCACGCCCCGAAGGGGGGGGCCTACGAGCAGTACTTC,TRBJ2-7,NA,NA,TRBV3-1/TRBV3-2
CASSLVPDRADTF,TGCGCCAGCAGCTTGGTCCCGGACAGAGCTGACACCTTC,TRBJ1-2,NA,NA,TRBV5-1
CASSLRTGIGEQFF,TGTGCCAGCAGTTTAAGGACTGGGATAGGGGAGCAGTTCTTC,TRBJ2-1,NA,NA,TRBV28
CASTIGPHGDNEQFF,TGTGCCAGCACCATCGGACCCCACGGGGACAATGAGCAGTTCTTC,TRBJ2-1,NA,NA,TRBV5-6
CSVERGLGYGYTF,TGCAGCGTTGAAAGGGGATTAGGCTATGGCTACACCTTC,TRBJ1-2,NA,few,TRBV29-1
CASSQEPPRGGGGNTQYF,TGTGCCAGCAGCCAAGAACCCCCTCGGGGCGGGGGGGGCAATACGCAGTATTTT,TRBJ2-3,TRBD2,NA,TRBV4-2
CASMGQVGQPQHF,TGTGCCAGCATGGGACAGGTGGGTCAGCCCCAGCATTTT,TRBJ1-5,TRBD1,few,TRBV6-5
CASSSRRGDGYTF,TGTGCCAGCAGCTCTAGACGGGGGGATGGCTACACCTTC,TRBJ1-2,NA,few,TRBV7-9
CASSPREAWLAGGAYEQYF,TGTGCCAGCAGCCCCCGTGAGGCGTGGCTAGCGGGGGGTGCCTACGAGCAGTACTTC,TRBJ2-7,TRBD2,NA,TRBV3-1/TRBV3-2
CASSEGTWTSGGETQYF,TGCGCCAGCAGTGAAGGTACCTGGACTAGCGGGGGAGAGACCCAGTACTTC,TRBJ2-5,TRBD2,NA,TRBV10-2
CASSRQGGNTEAFF,TGTGCCAGCAGCCGACAGGGAGGGAACACTGAAGCTTTCTTT,TRBJ1-1,TRBD1,NA,TRBV5-4
CASRLAGEFNEQFF,TGTGCCAGCAGGCTAGCGGGAGAATTCAATGAGCAGTTCTTC,TRBJ2-1,TRBD2,NA,TRBV6-6
CASRWGGGNEQFF,TGTGCCAGCAGGTGGGGCGGGGGGAATGAGCAGTTCTTC,TRBJ2-1,TRBD2,NA,TRBV6-5
CASSQGGGEAFF,TGTGCCAGCAGCCAAGGTGGAGGTGAAGCTTTCTTT,TRBJ1-1,NA,few,TRBV3-1/TRBV3-2
CAIMRIQNTEAFF,TGTGCCATCATGCGGATACAGAACACTGAAGCTTTCTTT,TRBJ1-1,NA,NA,TRBV10-3
CASSLVGGASNEQFF,TGTGCCAGCAGCTTAGTAGGGGGGGCAAGCAATGAGCAGTTCTTC,TRBJ2-1,NA,NA,TRBV11-3
CASSHKRDTLDTGELFF,TGTGCCAGCAGTCACAAAAGGGACACCTTAGACACCGGGGAGCTGTTTTTT,TRBJ2-2,NA,NA,TRBV28
CATSRDLGLSNEQFF,TGTGCCACCAGCCGAGATCTCGGACTCTCTAATGAGCAGTTCTTC,TRBJ2-1,NA,NA,TRBV15
CASQDFTGELFF,TGTGCCAGCCAGGACTTTACCGGGGAGCTGTTTTTT,TRBJ2-2,NA,NA,TRBV2
CASSLLGGSYNEQFF,TGTGCCAGCAGTTTATTGGGAGGATCCTACAATGAGCAGTTCTTC,TRBJ2-1,NA,NA,TRBV27
CASSFYGGGFEQYF,TGTGCCAGCAGTTTCTACGGCGGAGGGTTCGAGCAGTACTTC,TRBJ2-7,NA,NA,TRBV6-5
CASSQDPRGFQYF,TGCGCCAGCAGCCAAGACCCCAGGGGTTTTCAGTACTTC,TRBJ2-4,NA,NA,TRBV4-1
CASSVGIGETNGNSPLHF,TGTGCCAGCAGCGTAGGCATTGGGGAGACAAACGGGAATTCACCCCTCCACTTT,TRBJ1-6,NA,NA,TRBV9
CASSTLGVGLYEQYF,TGTGCCAGCAGTACTCTAGGGGTGGGATTGTACGAGCAGTACTTC,TRBJ2-7,NA,NA,TRBV28
CATSEGGVEQYF,TGTGCCACCAGTGAGGGAGGGGTCGAGCAGTACTTC,TRBJ2-7,TRBD2,once,TRBV24-1
CASSLVVSGPYNEQFF,TGTGCCAGCAGCCTTGTCGTTAGCGGCCCCTACAATGAGCAGTTCTTC,TRBJ2-1,NA,NA,TRBV3-1/TRBV3-2
CASSPGQGEALGGYTF,TGTGCCAGCAGCCCAGGACAGGGAGAAGCTCTCGGGGGCTACACCTTC,TRBJ1-2,TRBD1,NA,TRBV7-9
CASSFSSGRGFFDKNIQYF,TGTGCCAGCAGTTTTTCTAGCGGACGGGGGTTTTTTGACAAAAACATTCAGTACTTC,TRBJ2-4,TRBD2,NA,TRBV28
CASSQDARGHEQYF,TGTGCCAGCAGCCAAGATGCCAGGGGGCACGAGCAGTACTTC,TRBJ2-7,TRBD1,NA,TRBV3-1/TRBV3-2
CSVEEGTSGTREQYF,TGCAGCGTTGAAGAGGGGACTAGCGGGACCCGCGAGCAGTACTTC,TRBJ2-7,TRBD2,NA,TRBV29-1
CASRSTSGGPGLIQYF,TGTGCCAGTCGCTCGACTAGCGGGGGGCCGGGACTCATTCAGTACTTC,TRBJ2-4,TRBD2,NA,TRBV19
CASSLTGGIYEQYF,TGTGCCAGCAGCTTAACAGGGGGCATTTACGAGCAGTACTTC,TRBJ2-7,TRBD1,NA,TRBV7-8
CASSFPGGNQPQHF,TGTGCCAGCAGCTTTCCAGGCGGGAATCAGCCCCAGCATTTT,TRBJ1-5,NA,NA,TRBV7-9
CASSHGTSGSLWETQYF,TGCGCCAGCAGCCACGGGACTAGCGGGAGCTTGTGGGAGACCCAGTACTTC,TRBJ2-5,TRBD2,NA,TRBV5-1
CASSPNGGIRGYF,TGTGCCAGCAGCCCCAACGGGGGTATTAGGGGGTACTTC,TRBJ2-5,NA,NA,TRBV3-1/TRBV3-2
CASSMRETNTEAFF,TGTGCCAGTAGTATGCGGGAGACTAACACTGAAGCTTTCTTT,TRBJ1-1,NA,NA,TRBV19
CASSLPGQGGETQYF,TGTGCCAGCAGCCTCCCGGGACAGGGGGGCGAGACCCAGTACTTC,TRBJ2-5,TRBD1,NA,TRBV7-9
CASSHGTGVYGYTF,TGTGCCAGCAGCCATGGGACAGGGGTTTATGGCTACACCTTC,TRBJ1-2,TRBD1,NA,TRBV27
CASSQEEGGPGYEQYF,TGTGCCAGCAGCCAAGAGGAGGGAGGGCCTGGGTACGAGCAGTACTTC,TRBJ2-7,TRBD2,NA,TRBV4-2
CATSEVPGTGANTGELFF,TGTGCCACTTCGGAAGTTCCGGGGACAGGGGCCAACACCGGGGAGCTGTTTTTT,TRBJ2-2,TRBD1,NA,TRBV28